Shown below are 20 T cell receptor beta chains from a single sample sequenced in a study of OX40 agonist ivuxolimab in advanced cancers. Assay used: immunoSEQ multiplex PCR; TCRdb lists only in-frame clones, some missing. The data show about 37,000 clones, roughly 84% seen once. Sequencing used CD4+ or CD8+ T cells sorted from blood, obtained in a trial of the OX40 agonist ivuxolimab. Receptors originate from an adult with an advanced solid tumor such as melanoma, head and neck, liver or kidney cancer.

By share of the sample, this clone is medium-sized. The chain uses TRBV4-1 and TRBJ1-2; D is ambiguous. The CDR3 has 16 amino acids. V gave up 0 bases and J gave up 3 bases, with 14 bases separating them. CDR1 is MGHRA and CDR2 is YSYEKL in the germline V gene. CDR3 in DNA: TGCGCCAGCAGCCAAGATTCTGGCTTCATTTACTATGGCTACACCTTC. Translating gives CASSQDSGFIYYGYTF.

V is TRBV5-6 and J is TRBJ2-1; 10 positions match TRBD2. Germline values: CDR1 SGHDT, CDR2 YYEEEE. The ends lost 0 bases at V and 4 bases at J; junction bases unmatched: 4. There are 16 residues in the CDR3. In DNA, the CDR3 is TGTGCCAGCAGCTTGGCCGGGACTAGCGAATACAATGAGCAGTTCTTC. Translated: CASSLAGTSEYNEQFF.

The chain has TRBV25-1 and TRBJ2-2; no definite D call. The CDR3 spans 15 residues. Germline loops: CDR1 MGHDK, CDR2 SYGVNS. V was pared by 1 base and J by 0 bases, with 6 bases between. The CDR3 bases are TGTGCCAGCAGTGAATTATTCGCGAACACCGGGGAGCTGTTTTTT. Translation: CASSELFANTGELFF.

The table lists this clone with a few counts. The J gene is TRBJ2-2, the V gene TRBV5-6; D not resolved. The CDR3 is 14 amino acids. Germline values: CDR1 SGHDT, CDR2 YYEEEE. Trimming removed 4 bases at V and 7 bases at J, with 14 bases between. The CDR3 protein is CASSQSARHGELFF. CDR3 in DNA: TGTGCCAGCAGCCAAAGTGCCCGTCACGGGGAGCTGTTTTTT.

The genes are TRBV11-1 and TRBJ1-1, with TRBD1 identical over 9 bases. CDR1 SGHAT and CDR2 FQDESV come from the germline V gene (reference sequence). CDR3 length equals 13 residues. After removal of 4 bases from V and 5 bases from J, the junction contained 2 bases not matched to a gene. CDR3 sequence: CASSWGQGTEAFF. CDR3 nucleotides: TGTGCCAGCAGCTGGGGACAGGGAACTGAAGCTTTCTTT.

In this sample, this clone turned up once. This chain connects TRBV13 to TRBJ1-2; D possibly corresponds to TRBD1 (5 bases). CDR3 length equals 15 residues. V dropped 1 base and J dropped 3 bases, with 12 bases sitting between them. Germline CDR1 PRHDT, CDR2 FYEKMQ (reference sequence). The CDR3 region is CASSLDEGRDYGYTF. CDR3 coding DNA: TGTGCCAGCAGCTTAGATGAGGGGCGTGACTATGGCTACACCTTC.

V and J are TRBV28 and TRBJ1-3; tentative D call: TRBD1 (5 bases). Germline CDR1 is MDHEN and CDR2 is SYDVKM. The length of the CDR3 is 14 residues. Trimming pared 3 bases from V and 2 bases from J, leaving 8 bases between. The CDR3 bases are TGTGCCAGCAGTTTCGACAGTACTGGAAACACCATATATTTT. Translation: CASSFDSTGNTIYF.

This sequence joins TRBV19 and TRBJ2-1; 11 nucleotides line up with TRBD2. The CDR3 length is 14 residues. Germline V CDR1 and CDR2: LNHDA, SQIVND (reference sequence). J was trimmed by 8 bases and V by 5 bases; bases with no gene match: 5. In DNA form, the CDR3 reads TGTGCCAGTAGTTTAGCGGGGGGGCGCGATGAGCAGTTCTTC. Protein: CASSLAGGRDEQFF.

This chain uses TRBV27 with TRBJ2-3, with D possibly being TRBD2 (6 bases). The germline CDR1 and CDR2 sequences are MNHEY and SMNVEV (reference sequence). CDR3 size: 13 residues. The germline V and J ends were trimmed by 2 bases and 5 bases, with 8 bases remaining between them. The CDR3 is CASSLMGGDTQYF. The CDR3, as DNA: TGTGCCAGCAGTTTAATGGGGGGAGATACGCAGTATTTT.

This rearrangement joins TRBV9 to TRBJ1-1; TRBD1 matches 7 bases. The CDR3 contains 17 residues. The germline CDR1 and CDR2 sequences are SGDLS and YYNGEE. J lost 4 bases, V lost 4 bases, and 16 bases had no gene match. The CDR3 spells CASSSSLGGGYRTEAFF. DNA for the CDR3: TGTGCCAGCAGCTCATCCTTAGGGGGCGGATACCGCACTGAAGCTTTCTTT.

The genes are TRBV6-5 and TRBJ2-5; 8 bases are shared with TRBD1. Trimming removed 3 bases from V and 1 base from J; junction bases left unmatched: 4. Germline-derived CDR1 and CDR2 are MNHEY and SVGAGI. CDR3 size: 15 residues. The CDR3 DNA is TGTGCCAGCAGTTATGGGACAGGCCTCCAAGAGACCCAGTACTTC. Translating it yields CASSYGTGLQETQYF.

The CDR3 loop is CASSYGLVYEQYF. CDR3 nucleotides: TGTGCCAGCAGTTACGGGCTAGTGTACGAGCAGTACTTC. J is TRBJ2-7 and V is TRBV6-6; unclear D gene. CDR1 and CDR2 from the germline V gene are MNHNY and SVGAGI (reference sequence). The CDR3 sequence is 13 residues long. Between the trimmed V and J ends, which lost 2 bases and 4 bases, there was a span of 9 bases.

The chain's CDR3 is CASSTLAGEAETQYF. The DNA for the CDR3 is TGTGCCAGTAGTACCTTAGCGGGGGAGGCGGAGACCCAGTACTTC. The genes are TRBV19 and TRBJ2-5; 9 nucleotides agree with TRBD2. After removal of 4 bases from V and 5 bases from J, the junction contained 8 bases not matched to a gene. In germline, CDR1 is LNHDA, CDR2 SQIVND (reference sequence). The CDR3 is 15 amino acids.

This clone was picked up one time. The chain links TRBV4-1 to TRBJ1-3; no definite D call. V was shortened by 0 bases and J by 3 bases, with 9 bases between the two germline ends. This CDR3 region has 15 residues. Germline V gives CDR1 MGHRA, CDR2 YSYEKL. CDR3 sequence reads: CASSQDRTDGNTIYF. As DNA, the CDR3 is TGCGCCAGCAGCCAAGATCGGACGGATGGAAACACCATATATTTT.

The V and J genes are TRBV11-2 and TRBJ1-2; 8 bases align to TRBD1. CDR3 length equals 15 residues. V lost 3 bases, J lost 4 bases, and 7 bases stayed unmatched. CDR1 and CDR2 (germline): SGHAT, FQNNGV. The CDR3, as DNA: TGTGCCAGCAGCTTCGTCGGGACAGGAACCTATGGCTACACCTTC. It is translated as CASSFVGTGTYGYTF. Drawing the rest from reference TRBV11-2 and TRBJ1-2, the complete variable domain is EAGVAQSPRYKIIEKRQSVAFWCNPISGHATLYWYQQILGQGPKLLIQFQNNGVVDDSQLPKDRFSAERLKGVDSTLKIQPAKLEDSAVYLCASSFVGTGTYGYTFGSGTRLTVV.

V gene TRBV7-2 combines with J gene TRBJ1-5; 8 bases are a match to TRBD1. The V segment lost 4 bases and the J segment 7 bases; nucleotides outside the gene matches: 9. CDR3 length: 15 residues. Germline V gives CDR1 SGHTA, CDR2 FQGNSA. The DNA for the CDR3 is TGTGCCAGCAGCTCCGGGCAGGGGGCTGGACAGCCCCAGCATTTT. Its protein is CASSSGQGAGQPQHF. The variable domain in full, completed from reference TRBV7-2 and TRBJ1-5, reads GAGVSQSPSNKVTEKGKDVELRCDPISGHTALYWYRQSLGQGLEFLIYFQGNSAPDKSGLPSDRFSAERTGGSVSTLTIQRTQQEDSAVYLCASSSGQGAGQPQHFGDGTRLSIL.

The rearrangement joins TRBV30 to TRBJ1-2, with 9 bases that match TRBD1. CDR3 size: 15 residues. Unmatched junction bases numbered 10, after V lost 1 base and J lost 7 bases. Germline V CDR1 and CDR2: GTSNPN, SVGIG (reference sequence). The CDR3 nucleotides read TGTGCCTGGAGTGCCCCTGGGACAGGGACCGGTGGCTACACCTTC. Translating it yields CAWSAPGTGTGGYTF.

This sequence joins TRBV7-9 and TRBJ1-1; tentative D call: TRBD1 (5 bases). Germline V gene data show CDR1 as SEHNR and CDR2 as FQNEAQ (reference sequence). V was cut by 5 bases and J by 11 bases, with 15 bases left in between. This CDR3 is 12 amino acids long. Written as DNA, the CDR3 is TGTGCCAGCAGCGGCCAGGGCAATGAGGCTTTCTTT. Residues: CASSGQGNEAFF.

This clone has only one observation. The chain joins TRBV28 to TRBJ1-1, with D maybe TRBD1 (5 bases). Trimming took 2 bases from V and 5 from J, leaving 15 bases between them. CDR1 MDHEN and CDR2 SYDVKM come from the germline V gene. This CDR3 contains 15 residues. CDR3 nucleotide sequence: TGTGCCAGCAGTTTACTCCAGGGAGGGGTTACTGAAGCTTTCTTT. Translated: CASSLLQGGVTEAFF.

V is TRBV5-6 and J is TRBJ1-3; D is undetermined. The CDR3 length is 15 residues. The V end lost 3 bases, the J end lost 0 bases, and 10 bases lay between the germline ends. Germline loops: CDR1 SGHDT, CDR2 YYEEEE. In nucleotides, the CDR3 is TGTGCCAGCAGCTCCTGGGGAATCTCTGGAAACACCATATATTTT. Translating gives CASSSWGISGNTIYF.